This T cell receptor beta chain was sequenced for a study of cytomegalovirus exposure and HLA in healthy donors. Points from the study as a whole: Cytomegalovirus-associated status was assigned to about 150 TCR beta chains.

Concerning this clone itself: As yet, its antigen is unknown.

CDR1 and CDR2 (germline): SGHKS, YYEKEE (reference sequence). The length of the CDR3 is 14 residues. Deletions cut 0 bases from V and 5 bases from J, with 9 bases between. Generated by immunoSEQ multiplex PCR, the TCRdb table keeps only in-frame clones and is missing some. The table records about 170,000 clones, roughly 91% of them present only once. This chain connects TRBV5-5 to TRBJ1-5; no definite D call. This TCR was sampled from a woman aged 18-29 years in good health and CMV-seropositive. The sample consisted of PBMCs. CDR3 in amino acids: CASSLVADYQPQHF. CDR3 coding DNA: TGTGCCAGCAGCTTGGTCGCAGACTATCAGCCCCAGCATTTT.